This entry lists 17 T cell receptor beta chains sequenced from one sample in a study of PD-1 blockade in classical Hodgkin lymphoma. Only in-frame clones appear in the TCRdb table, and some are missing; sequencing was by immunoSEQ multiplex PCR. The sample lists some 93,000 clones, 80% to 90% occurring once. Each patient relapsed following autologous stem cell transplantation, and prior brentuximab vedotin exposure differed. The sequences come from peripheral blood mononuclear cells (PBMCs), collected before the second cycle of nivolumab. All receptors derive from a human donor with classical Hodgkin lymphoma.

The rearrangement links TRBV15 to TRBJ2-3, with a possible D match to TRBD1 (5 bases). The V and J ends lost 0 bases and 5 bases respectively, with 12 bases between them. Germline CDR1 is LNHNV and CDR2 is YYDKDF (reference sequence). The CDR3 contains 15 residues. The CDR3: CATSRDSRGIDTQYF. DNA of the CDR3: TGTGCCACCAGCAGAGATAGTAGGGGAATAGATACGCAGTATTTT. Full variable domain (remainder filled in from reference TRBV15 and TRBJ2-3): DAMVIQNPRYQVTQFGKPVTLSCSQTLNHNVMYWYQQKSSQAPKLLFHYYDKDFNNEADTPDNFQSRRPNTSFCFLDIRSPGLGDTAMYLCATSRDSRGIDTQYFGPGTRLTVL.

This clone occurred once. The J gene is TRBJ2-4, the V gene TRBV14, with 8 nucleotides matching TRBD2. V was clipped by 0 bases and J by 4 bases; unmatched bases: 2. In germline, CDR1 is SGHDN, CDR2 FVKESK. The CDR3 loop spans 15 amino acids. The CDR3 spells CASSQEASGKNIQYF. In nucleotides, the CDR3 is TGTGCCAGCAGCCAAGAAGCTAGCGGGAAAAACATTCAGTACTTC.

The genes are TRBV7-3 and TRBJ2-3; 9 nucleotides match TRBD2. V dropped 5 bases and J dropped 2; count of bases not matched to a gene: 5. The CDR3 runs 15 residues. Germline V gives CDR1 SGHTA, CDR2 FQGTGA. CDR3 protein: CASSPLAGHTDTQYF. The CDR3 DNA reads TGTGCCAGCAGCCCTCTAGCGGGACACACAGATACGCAGTATTTT.

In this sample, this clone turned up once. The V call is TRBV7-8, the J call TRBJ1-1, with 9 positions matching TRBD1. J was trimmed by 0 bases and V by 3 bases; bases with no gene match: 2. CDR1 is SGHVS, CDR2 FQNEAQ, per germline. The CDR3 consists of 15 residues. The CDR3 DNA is TGTGCCAGCAGCTTCGGGGACAGGGTGAACACTGAAGCTTTCTTT. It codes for CASSFGDRVNTEAFF.

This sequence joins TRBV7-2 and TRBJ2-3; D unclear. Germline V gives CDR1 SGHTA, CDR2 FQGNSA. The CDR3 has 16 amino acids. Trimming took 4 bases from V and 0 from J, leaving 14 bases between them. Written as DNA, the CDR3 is TGTGCCAGCAGCTCCCGGGCTATATCTAGCACAGATACGCAGTATTTT. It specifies CASSSRAISSTDTQYF. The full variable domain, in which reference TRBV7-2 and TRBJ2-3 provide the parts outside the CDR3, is GAGVSQSPSNKVTEKGKDVELRCDPISGHTALYWYRQSLGQGLEFLIYFQGNSAPDKSGLPSDRFSAERTGGSVSTLTIQRTQQEDSAVYLCASSSRAISSTDTQYFGPGTRLTVL.

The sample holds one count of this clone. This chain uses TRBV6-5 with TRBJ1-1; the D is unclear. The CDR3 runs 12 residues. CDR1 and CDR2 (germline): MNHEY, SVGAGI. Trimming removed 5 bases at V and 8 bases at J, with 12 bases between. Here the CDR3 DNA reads TGTGCCAGCAGTCCATCCCCTAGGGAAGCTTTCTTT. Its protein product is CASSPSPREAFF.

This chain's CDR3 is CASSLAGGTFNEQFF. For the CDR3, the DNA is TGCGCCAGCAGCTTGGCCGGGGGTACATTTAATGAGCAGTTCTTC. V usage is TRBV5-1 and J usage is TRBJ2-1; tentative D call: TRBD2 (6 bases). Per germline, CDR1 SGHRS and CDR2 YFSETQ. The CDR3 runs 15 residues. Deletions cut 0 bases from V and 7 bases from J, with 14 bases between.

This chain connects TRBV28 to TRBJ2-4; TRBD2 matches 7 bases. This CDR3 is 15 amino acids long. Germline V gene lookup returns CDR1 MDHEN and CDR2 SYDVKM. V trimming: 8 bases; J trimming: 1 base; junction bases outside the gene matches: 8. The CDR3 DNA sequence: TGTGCCAGCTCCTTCATGGGGGGGGCCAAAAACATTCAGTACTTC. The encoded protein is CASSFMGGAKNIQYF.

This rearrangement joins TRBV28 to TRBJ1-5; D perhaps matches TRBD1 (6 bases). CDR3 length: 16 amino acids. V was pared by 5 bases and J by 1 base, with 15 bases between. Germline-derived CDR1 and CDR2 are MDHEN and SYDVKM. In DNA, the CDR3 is TGTGCCAGCAGTCCTTCCCTAGGACAGAGCAATCAGCCCCAGCATTTT. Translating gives CASSPSLGQSNQPQHF.

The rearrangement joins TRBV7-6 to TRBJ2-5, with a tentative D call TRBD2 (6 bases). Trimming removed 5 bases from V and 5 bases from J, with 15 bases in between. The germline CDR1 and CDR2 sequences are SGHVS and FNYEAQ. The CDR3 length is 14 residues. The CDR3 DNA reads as TGTGCCAGCAGCCTTCTAGCGTTTGGTGAGACCCAGTACTTC. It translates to CASSLLAFGETQYF.

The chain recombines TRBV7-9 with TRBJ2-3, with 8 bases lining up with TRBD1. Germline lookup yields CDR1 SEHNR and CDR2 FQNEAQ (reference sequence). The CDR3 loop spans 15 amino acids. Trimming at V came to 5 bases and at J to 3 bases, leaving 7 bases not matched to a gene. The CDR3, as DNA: TGTGCCAGCAGCCTTCTGACAGGGGAAACAGATACGCAGTATTTT. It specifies CASSLLTGETDTQYF.

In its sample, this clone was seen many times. The CDR3 loop reads CASSGDSYGYTF. The CDR3, as DNA: TGTGCCAGCAGTGGGGACAGCTATGGCTACACCTTC. The V and J genes are TRBV2 and TRBJ1-2, with 7 bases that match TRBD1. The V gene end was trimmed by 4 bases and the J gene end by 4 bases; junction bases not matched to a gene: 0. Germline assignment: CDR1 SNHLY and CDR2 FYNNEI. This CDR3 comprises 12 residues. The full variable domain, its missing parts supplied by reference TRBV2 and TRBJ1-2, is EPEVTQTPSHQVTQMGQEVILRCVPISNHLYFYWYRQILGQKVEFLVSFYNNEISEKSEIFDDQFSVERPDGSNFTLKIRSTKLEDSAMYFCASSGDSYGYTFGSGTRLTVV.

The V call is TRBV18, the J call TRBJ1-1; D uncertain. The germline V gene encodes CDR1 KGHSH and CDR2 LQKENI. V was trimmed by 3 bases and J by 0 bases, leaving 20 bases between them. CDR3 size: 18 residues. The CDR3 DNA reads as TGTGCCAGCTCACCCACCCCCACGGTCAGCAACTTGAACACTGAAGCTTTCTTT. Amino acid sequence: CASSPTPTVSNLNTEAFF.

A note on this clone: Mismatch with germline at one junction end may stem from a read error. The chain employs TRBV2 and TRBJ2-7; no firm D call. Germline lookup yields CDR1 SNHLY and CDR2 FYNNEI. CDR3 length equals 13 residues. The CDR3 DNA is TGTGCCAGCCGTGACATGATTACCTACGAGCAGTACTTC. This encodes CASRDMITYEQYF.

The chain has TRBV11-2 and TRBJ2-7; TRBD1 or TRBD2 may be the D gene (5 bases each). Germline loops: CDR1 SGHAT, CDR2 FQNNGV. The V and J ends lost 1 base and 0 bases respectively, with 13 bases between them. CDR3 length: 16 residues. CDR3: CASSLAPGTVSYEQYF. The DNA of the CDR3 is TGTGCCAGCAGCTTAGCCCCCGGGACGGTCTCCTACGAGCAGTACTTC.

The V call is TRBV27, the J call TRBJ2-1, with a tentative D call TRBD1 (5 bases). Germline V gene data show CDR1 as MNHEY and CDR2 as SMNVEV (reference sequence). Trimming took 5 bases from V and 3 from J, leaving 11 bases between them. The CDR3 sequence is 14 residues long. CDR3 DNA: TGTGCCAGCAGTCAGGGTGGTTTCTACAATGAGCAGTTCTTC. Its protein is CASSQGGFYNEQFF.

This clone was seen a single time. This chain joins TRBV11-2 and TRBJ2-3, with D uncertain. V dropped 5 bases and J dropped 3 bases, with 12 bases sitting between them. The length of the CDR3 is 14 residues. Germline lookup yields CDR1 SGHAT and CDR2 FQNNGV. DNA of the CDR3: TGTGCCAGCAGCATGCAGACGACTACAGATACGCAGTATTTT. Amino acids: CASSMQTTTDTQYF.